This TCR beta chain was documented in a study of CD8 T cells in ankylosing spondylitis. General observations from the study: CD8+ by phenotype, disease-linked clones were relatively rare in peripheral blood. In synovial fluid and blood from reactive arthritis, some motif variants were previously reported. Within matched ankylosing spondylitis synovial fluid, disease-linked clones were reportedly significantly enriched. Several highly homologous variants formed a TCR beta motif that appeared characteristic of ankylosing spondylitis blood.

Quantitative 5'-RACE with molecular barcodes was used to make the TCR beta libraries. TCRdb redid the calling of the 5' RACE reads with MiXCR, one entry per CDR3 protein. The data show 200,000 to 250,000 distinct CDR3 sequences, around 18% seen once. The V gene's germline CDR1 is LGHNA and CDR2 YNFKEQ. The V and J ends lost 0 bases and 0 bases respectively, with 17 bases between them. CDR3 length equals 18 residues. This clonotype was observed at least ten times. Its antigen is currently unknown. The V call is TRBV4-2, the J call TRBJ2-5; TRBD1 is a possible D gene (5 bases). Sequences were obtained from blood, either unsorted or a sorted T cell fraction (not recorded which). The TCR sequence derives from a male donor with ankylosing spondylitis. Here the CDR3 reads CASSQDSVRVEYQETQYF. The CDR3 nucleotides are TGTGCCAGCAGCCAAGATTCGGTCAGGGTCGAGTACCAAGAGACCCAGTACTTC.